Detailed here is one T cell receptor (beta chain). The sample is drawn from a study of monozygotic twins with inflammatory bowel disease. One entry per CDR3 protein, without DNA, is what TCRdb gives after re-calling the 5' RACE reads. Its listing shows hundreds of thousands of distinct CDR3 sequences. Phlebotomy per donor yielded a single 2.5 ml blood sample. The sample consisted of blood. The receptor comes from a human donor with ulcerative colitis or Crohn's disease, or a healthy co-twin of an affected twin (not recorded which).

CDR3 sequence reads: CASSLGASDTYEQYF. This chain uses TRBV5-1 with TRBJ2-7; the D gene TCRdb calls, TRBD2, cannot be checked with no DNA. This CDR3 has 15 residues. From germline, CDR1 is SGHRS and CDR2 YFSETQ.